This TCR beta chain came from a study of tumor and adjacent non-tumor tissue in lung cancer. Overall study: Histology: under 15 adenocarcinoma, a couple of squamous cell carcinoma, 1 small cell lung cancer. Patients were aged about 30 to 80, nine to eleven men and 4 to 6 women, stage I to III. Each sample yielded 4 million to 5 million productive TCRbeta reads on average.

No cell sorting was done before RNA was extracted from the tissue. Distant lung tissue was collected more than 3 cm away from the tumor edge. Between August and November 2014, newly diagnosed, chemotherapy-naive lung cancer patients underwent thoracic surgery in China. Trimming removed 4 bases from V and 3 bases from J, with 14 bases in between. This CDR3 contains 15 residues. Germline CDR1 is SGHAT and CDR2 is FQNNGV. This clonotype was detected only a few times. TCRbeta libraries were built with three rounds of nested PCR, modified from ARM-PCR. From the multiplex PCR reads, TCRdb called clonotypes with MiXCR, one entry per CDR3 protein. The sample carries some 51,000 distinct CDR3 sequences, 64% recorded once.

This receptor was taken from a woman between 65 and 79 years old with non-small cell lung cancer. Source material: distant non-tumor lung tissue. The chain links TRBV11-2 to TRBJ2-3; the D call may be TRBD1 or TRBD2 (5 bases each). CDR3 region: CASSYRDPPTDTQYF. The CDR3 DNA is TGTGCCAGCAGCTACCGGGACCCCCCGACAGATACGCAGTATTTT.